This T cell receptor beta chain comes out of a study of T cell responses to AZD1222 COVID-19 vaccine. Whole-study findings and limits: Donors skewed white British and female; clonal diversity was possibly underestimated. Baseline serostatus was positive in only six AZD1222 recipients. Elevations in Spike-specific TCR breadth and depth followed administration of two AZD1222 doses.

Sequencing was performed with immunoSEQ multiplex PCR; in TCRdb, only in-frame clones are kept and a portion is missing. Seen here are approximately 70,000 clones, roughly 89% observed once, and the top ten hold more than 2%. Per the germline V gene, CDR1 is MNHEY and CDR2 is SMNVEV (reference sequence). The CDR3 spans 14 residues. The V end was cut by 2 bases, the J end by 0 bases, with 6 bases between. About this clone: Its matching antigen is unknown.

The sequence derives from an adult in good health. V and J are TRBV27 and TRBJ2-3; D call uncertain. The sample consisted of peripheral blood, taken on day 0 of AZD1222 vaccination. CDR3 region: CASSLGLSTDTQYF. The CDR3, as DNA: TGTGCCAGCAGTTTAGGTCTTAGCACAGATACGCAGTATTTT.